This TCR beta chain was documented in a study of early T cells in non-severe SARS-CoV-2 infection. Study as a whole: Bulk RNA from unsorted whole blood was sequenced; chains were unpaired. Whole-study results and caveats: Matching results from VDJdb favored anti-spike CD8 responses, leaving private and CD4 specificities undetected.

Attached unique molecular identifiers marked individual cDNA molecules. In TCRdb, the 5' RACE reads were re-called with MiXCR into one record per CDR3 protein. The table lists tens of thousands of distinct CDR3 sequences, 8.9% of them singletons. The CDR3 runs to 13 residues. Trimming took 1 base from V and 4 from J, leaving 5 bases between them. Germline V gene lookup returns CDR1 SGHTA and CDR2 FQGNSA. This clonotype was counted ten times or more. The antigen is unknown. This sequence joins TRBV7-2 and TRBJ1-5, with no clear D. Input material: whole blood. The origin of this receptor is an adult who was a healthcare worker with PCR-confirmed SARS-CoV-2 infection or an uninfected control (not recorded which). As DNA, the CDR3 is TGTGCCAGCAGCTTAGAAGAAAATCAGCCCCAGCATTTT. Amino acid sequence: CASSLEENQPQHF.